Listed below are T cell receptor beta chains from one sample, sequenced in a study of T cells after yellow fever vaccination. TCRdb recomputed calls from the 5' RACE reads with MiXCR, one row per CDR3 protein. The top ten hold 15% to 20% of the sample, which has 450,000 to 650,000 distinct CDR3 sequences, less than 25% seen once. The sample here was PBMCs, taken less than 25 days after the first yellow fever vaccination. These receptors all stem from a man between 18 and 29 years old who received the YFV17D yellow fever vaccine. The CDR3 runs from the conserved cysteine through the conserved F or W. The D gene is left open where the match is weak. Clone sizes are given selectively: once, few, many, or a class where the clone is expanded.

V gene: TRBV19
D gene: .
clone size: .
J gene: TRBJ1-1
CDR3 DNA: TGTGGCACACGTCCCGGGCTTCACACTGAAGCTTTCTTT
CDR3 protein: CGTRPGLHTEAFF

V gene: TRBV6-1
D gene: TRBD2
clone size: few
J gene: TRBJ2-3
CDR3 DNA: TGTGCCAGCAGAGGACTAGCGGGGGTCAGGGGAGATACGCAGTATTTT
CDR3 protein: CASRGLAGVRGDTQYF

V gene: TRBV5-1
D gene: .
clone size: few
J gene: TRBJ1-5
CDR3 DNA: TGCGCCAGCAGCTTGGAGTCCCCGGGCGATCAGCCCCAGCATTTT
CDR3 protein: CASSLESPGDQPQHF

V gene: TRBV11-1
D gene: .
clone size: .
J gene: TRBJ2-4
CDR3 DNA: TGTGCCAGCAGCTACGGGGGTAGTAAGAACATTCAGTACTTC
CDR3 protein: CASSYGGSKNIQYF

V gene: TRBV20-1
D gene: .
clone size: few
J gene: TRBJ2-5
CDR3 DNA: TGCAGTGCTAGAGAGACGGCGGGAGAGACCCAGTACTTC
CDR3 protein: CSARETAGETQYF

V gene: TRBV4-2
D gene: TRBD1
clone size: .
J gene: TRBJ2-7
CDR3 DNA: TGTGCCAGCAGCCAAAATATCCAGGGGGTTTACGAGCAGTACTTC
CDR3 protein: CASSQNIQGVYEQYF

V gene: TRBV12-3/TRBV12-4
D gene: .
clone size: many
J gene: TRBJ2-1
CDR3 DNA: TGTGCCAGCGCCCCAGGGCGCGATGAGCAGTTCTTC
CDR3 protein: CASAPGRDEQFF

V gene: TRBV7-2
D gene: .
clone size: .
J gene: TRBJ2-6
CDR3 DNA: TGTGCCAGCAGCTTAGACCACTCCGGGGCCAACGTCCTGACTTTC
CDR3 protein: CASSLDHSGANVLTF

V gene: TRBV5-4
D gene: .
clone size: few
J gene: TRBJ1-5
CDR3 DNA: TGTGCCAGCAGCTTGGGAGGGGACGGCAATCAGCCCCAGCATTTT
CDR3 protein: CASSLGGDGNQPQHF

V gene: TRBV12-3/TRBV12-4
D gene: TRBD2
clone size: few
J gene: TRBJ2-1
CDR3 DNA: TGTGCCAGCACCTTGAGGCTAGCGGAATACAATGAGCAGTTCTTC
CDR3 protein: CASTLRLAEYNEQFF

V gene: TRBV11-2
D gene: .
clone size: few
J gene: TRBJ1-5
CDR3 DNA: TGTGCCAGCAGCTTAGGCAGGGTCGGCAATCAGCCCCAGCATTTT
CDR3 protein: CASSLGRVGNQPQHF

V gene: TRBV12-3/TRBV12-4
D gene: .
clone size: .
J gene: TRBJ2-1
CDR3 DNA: TGTGCCAGCAGTCCCTCGACAGGTCGCAACTACAATGAGCAGTTCTTC
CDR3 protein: CASSPSTGRNYNEQFF

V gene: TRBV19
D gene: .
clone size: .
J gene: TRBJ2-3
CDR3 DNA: TGTGCCAGTAGTATAGTCGGAATCCATACGCAGTATTTT
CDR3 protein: CASSIVGIHTQYF

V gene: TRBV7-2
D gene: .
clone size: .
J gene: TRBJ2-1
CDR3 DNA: TGTGCCAGCACCACTTACCGGGACCGGGGGAATGAGCAGTTCTTC
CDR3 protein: CASTTYRDRGNEQFF

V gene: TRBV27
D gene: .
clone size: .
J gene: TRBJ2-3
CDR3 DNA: TGTGCCAGCAGTTTATGGAGGCGGGATACGCAGTATTTT
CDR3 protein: CASSLWRRDTQYF

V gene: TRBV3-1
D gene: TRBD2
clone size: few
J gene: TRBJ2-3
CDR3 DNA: TGTGCCAGCAGCCCTCGACTAGCGGGGGATACGCAGTATTTT
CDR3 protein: CASSPRLAGDTQYF

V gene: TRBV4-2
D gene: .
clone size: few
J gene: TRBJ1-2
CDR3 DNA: TGTGCCAGCAGCCAAGATCTACGTAACTATGGCTACACCTTC
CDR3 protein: CASSQDLRNYGYTF

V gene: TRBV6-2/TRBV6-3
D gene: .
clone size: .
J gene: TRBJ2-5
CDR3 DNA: TGTGCCAGCAGTTACTCGGGGCGGCAGGAGACCCAGTACTTC
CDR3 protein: CASSYSGRQETQYF

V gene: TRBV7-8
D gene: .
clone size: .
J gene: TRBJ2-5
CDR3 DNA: TGTGCCAGCAGCTTAGAGGGGTCTATTATAGAGACCCAGTACTTC
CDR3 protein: CASSLEGSIIETQYF

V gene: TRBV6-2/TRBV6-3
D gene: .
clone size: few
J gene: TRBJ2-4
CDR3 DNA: TGTGCCATCTCGGGGTTTAGCAAAAACATTCAGTACTTC
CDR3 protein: CAISGFSKNIQYF

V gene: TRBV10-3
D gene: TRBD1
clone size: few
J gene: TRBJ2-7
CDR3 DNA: TGTGCCATCAGAGGGGACAGGGGGGGGAGATCCTACGAGCAGTACTTC
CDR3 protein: CAIRGDRGGRSYEQYF

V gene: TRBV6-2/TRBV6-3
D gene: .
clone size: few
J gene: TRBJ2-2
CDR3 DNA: TGTGCCAGCCGACGCCGGCTAGTCGTCGGAGGGACCGGGGAGCTGTTTTTT
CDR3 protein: CASRRRLVVGGTGELFF

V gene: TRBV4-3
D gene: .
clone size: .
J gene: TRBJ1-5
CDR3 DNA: TGCGCCAGCAGCCAAGGAAGAGCTGAACAGCCCCAGCATTTT
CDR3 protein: CASSQGRAEQPQHF

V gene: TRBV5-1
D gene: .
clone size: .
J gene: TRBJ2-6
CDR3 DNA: TGCGCCAGCACACAAGGGGGTACCGGGGCCAACGTCCTGACTTTC
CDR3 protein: CASTQGGTGANVLTF

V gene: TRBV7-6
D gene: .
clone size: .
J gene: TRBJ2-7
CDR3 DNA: TGTGCCAGCAGCGAGGGACGCCAACCCTACGAGCAGTACTTC
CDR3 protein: CASSEGRQPYEQYF

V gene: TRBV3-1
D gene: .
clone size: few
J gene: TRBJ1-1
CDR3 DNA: TGTGCCAGCAGCCAAGATGGGGGAGGTCCTCAACCTTTCTTT
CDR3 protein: CASSQDGGGPQPFF

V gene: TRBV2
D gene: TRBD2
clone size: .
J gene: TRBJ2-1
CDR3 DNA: TGTGCCAGCAGTGTGTTAGCGGGGGCCGTGGACAATGAGCAGTTCTTC
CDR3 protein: CASSVLAGAVDNEQFF

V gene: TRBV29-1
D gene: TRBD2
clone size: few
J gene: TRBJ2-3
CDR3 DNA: TGCAGCGCCGTACTAGCGGGGGACAGCACAGATACGCAGTATTTT
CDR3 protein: CSAVLAGDSTDTQYF

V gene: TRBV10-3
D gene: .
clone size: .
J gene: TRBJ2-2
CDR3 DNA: TGTGCCCACTCAGAGGGGAACACCGGGGAGCTGTTTTTT
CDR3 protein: CAHSEGNTGELFF

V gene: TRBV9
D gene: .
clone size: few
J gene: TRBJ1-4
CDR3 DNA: TGTGCCAGCAGCGTAGGGGGGAGAACTAATGAAAAACTGTTTTTT
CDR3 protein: CASSVGGRTNEKLFF

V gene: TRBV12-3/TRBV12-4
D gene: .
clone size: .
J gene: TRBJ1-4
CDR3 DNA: TGTGCCAGCAGATTCCAGGGGCTGTCTAATGAAAAACTGTTTTTT
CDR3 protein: CASRFQGLSNEKLFF

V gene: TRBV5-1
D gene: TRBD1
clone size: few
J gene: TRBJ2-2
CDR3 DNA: TGCGCCAGCAGCTTGGGACAGGGAGTCGAAACCGGGGAGCTGTTTTTT
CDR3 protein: CASSLGQGVETGELFF

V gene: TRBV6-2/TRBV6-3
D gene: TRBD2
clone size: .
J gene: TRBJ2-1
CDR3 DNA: TGTGCCAGCAATTTACATGGCGGGGGGGAATCCTACAATGAGCAGTTCTTC
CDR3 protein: CASNLHGGGESYNEQFF